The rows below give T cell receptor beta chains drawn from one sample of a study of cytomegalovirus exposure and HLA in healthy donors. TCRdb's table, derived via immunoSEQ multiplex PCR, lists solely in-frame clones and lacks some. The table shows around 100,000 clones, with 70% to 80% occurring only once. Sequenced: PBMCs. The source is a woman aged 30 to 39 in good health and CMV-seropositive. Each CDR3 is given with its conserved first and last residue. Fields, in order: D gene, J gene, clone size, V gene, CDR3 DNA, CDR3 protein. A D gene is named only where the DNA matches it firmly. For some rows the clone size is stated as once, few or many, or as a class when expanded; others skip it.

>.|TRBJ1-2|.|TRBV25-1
TGTGCCAGCAGTGAACCCGGGACTATAAAAAGAGGCTACACCTTC
CASSEPGTIKRGYTF
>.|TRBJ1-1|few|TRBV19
TGTGCCAGTAACGAGACTCCAGGGATTACTGAAGCTTTCTTT
CASNETPGITEAFF
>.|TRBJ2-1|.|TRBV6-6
TGTGCCAGCAATTACGTCCGCTACAATGAGCAGTTCTTC
CASNYVRYNEQFF
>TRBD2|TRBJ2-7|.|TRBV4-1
TGCGCCAGCAGCCAAGATTACGGAACAGGGGGGGGACTAGCGGGAGGTTACGAGCAGTACTTC
CASSQDYGTGGGLAGGYEQYF
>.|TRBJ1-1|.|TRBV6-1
TGTGCCAGCAGTCGCGACAGGAACACTGAAGCTTTCTTT
CASSRDRNTEAFF
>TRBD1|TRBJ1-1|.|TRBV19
TGTGCCATCCGGGACAGGGGGAACACTGAAGCTTTCTTT
CAIRDRGNTEAFF
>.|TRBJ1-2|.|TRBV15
TGTGCCACCAGCAGAGATTGGCAGGGGTACTATGGCTACACCTTC
CATSRDWQGYYGYTF
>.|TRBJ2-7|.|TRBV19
TGTGCCAGTACCGCCGACGGGCGGGGAACCTACGAGCAGTACTTC
CASTADGRGTYEQYF
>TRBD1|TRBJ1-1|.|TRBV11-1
TGTGCCAGCAGCTCGGGACAGGGGGCAATGAACACTGAAGCTTTCTTT
CASSSGQGAMNTEAFF
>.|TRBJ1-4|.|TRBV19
TGTGCCAGTAGTATTTTGGGGCTTGGAGAAAAACTGTTTTTT
CASSILGLGEKLFF
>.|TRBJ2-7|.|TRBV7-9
TGTGCCAGCAGCCCCTCTCGACAGGCCCGGGATCCATACGAGCAGTACTTC
CASSPSRQARDPYEQYF
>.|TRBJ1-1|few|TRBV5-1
TGCGCCAGCAAGGAGGTGAACACTGAAGCTTTCTTT
CASKEVNTEAFF
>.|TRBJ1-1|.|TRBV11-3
TGTGCCAGCAGCTTAGGCTCCTGGGACAAGTACACTGAAGCTTTCTTT
CASSLGSWDKYTEAFF
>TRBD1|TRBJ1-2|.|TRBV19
TGTGCCAGTAGTATAACAGGGGGCGCTGGCTATGGCTACACCTTC
CASSITGGAGYGYTF
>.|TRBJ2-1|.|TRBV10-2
TGCGCCAGCAGTGAGCTAGTTCGCTCCTACAATGAGCAGTTCTTC
CASSELVRSYNEQFF
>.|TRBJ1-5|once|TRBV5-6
TGTGCCAGCAGCTTTGCGACAGGCATTTCGAGCAATCAGCCCCAGCATTTT
CASSFATGISSNQPQHF
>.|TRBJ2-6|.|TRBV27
TGTGCCAGCAGACCCATGGCTGGCGGGAAGGCTTCTGGGGCCAACGTCCTGACTTTC
CASRPMAGGKASGANVLTF
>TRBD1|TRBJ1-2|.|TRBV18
TGTGCCAGCTCACCGGGCGTCCTAGGGGGCTCTGGCTACACCTTC
CASSPGVLGGSGYTF
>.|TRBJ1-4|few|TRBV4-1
TGCGCCAGCAGAGCACTTGCAACTAATGAAAAACTGTTTTTT
CASRALATNEKLFF
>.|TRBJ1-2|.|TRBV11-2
TGTGCCAGCAGCTTAGGGCTCGGGAGTAACTATGGCTACACCTTC
CASSLGLGSNYGYTF
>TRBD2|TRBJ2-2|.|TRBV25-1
TGTGCCAGCAGTGAAGTCACGGGGGGGCCCACCGGGGAGCTGTTTTTT
CASSEVTGGPTGELFF
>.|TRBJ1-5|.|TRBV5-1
TGCGCCAGCAGCTTCCCAAGAGTACAGCAGCCCCAGCATTTT
CASSFPRVQQPQHF
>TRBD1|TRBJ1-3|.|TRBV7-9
TGTGCCAGCAGCCCACAGGGGGCGGCTGGAAACACCATATATTTT
CASSPQGAAGNTIYF
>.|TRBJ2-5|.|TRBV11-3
TGTGCCAGCAGCGCCGGACGGGGACAAGAGACCCAGTACTTC
CASSAGRGQETQYF
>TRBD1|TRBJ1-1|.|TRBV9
TGTGCCAGCAGCCCGGGACAGTCGAACACTGAAGCTTTCTTT
CASSPGQSNTEAFF
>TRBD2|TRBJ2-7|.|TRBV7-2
TGTGCCAGCAGAGGAGCGGGACGGAATTACGAGCAGTACTTC
CASRGAGRNYEQYF
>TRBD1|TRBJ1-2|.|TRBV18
TGTGCCAGCTCACCGCAAAGGGACAGCTATGGCTACACCTTC
CASSPQRDSYGYTF
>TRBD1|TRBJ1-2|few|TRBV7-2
TGTGCCAGCATCGTACAGGGGACGTACTATGGCTACACCTTC
CASIVQGTYYGYTF
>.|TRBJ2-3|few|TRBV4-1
TGCGCCAGCAGCCCCGCCTGGGGTCAGGGGTTTGCAGATACGCAGTATTTT
CASSPAWGQGFADTQYF
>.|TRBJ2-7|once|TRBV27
TGTGCCAGCAGTTCTTCTCCTTCCTACGAGCAGTACTTC
CASSSSPSYEQYF
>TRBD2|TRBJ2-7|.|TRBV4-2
TGTGCCAGCAGCCACGGGACTAGCGGGAGTCTGTACGAGCAGTACTTC
CASSHGTSGSLYEQYF
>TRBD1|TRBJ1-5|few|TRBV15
TGTGCCACCAGCAATGGACAGGGCAAGATTCAGCCCCAGCATTTT
CATSNGQGKIQPQHF
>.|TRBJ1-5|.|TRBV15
TGTGCCACCAGCAGAGCGGTGGGCAGTAAGAATCAGCCCCAGCATTTT
CATSRAVGSKNQPQHF
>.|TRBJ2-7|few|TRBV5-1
TGCGCCAGCAGCACGCAAACAGCTTCCTACGAGCAGTACTTC
CASSTQTASYEQYF